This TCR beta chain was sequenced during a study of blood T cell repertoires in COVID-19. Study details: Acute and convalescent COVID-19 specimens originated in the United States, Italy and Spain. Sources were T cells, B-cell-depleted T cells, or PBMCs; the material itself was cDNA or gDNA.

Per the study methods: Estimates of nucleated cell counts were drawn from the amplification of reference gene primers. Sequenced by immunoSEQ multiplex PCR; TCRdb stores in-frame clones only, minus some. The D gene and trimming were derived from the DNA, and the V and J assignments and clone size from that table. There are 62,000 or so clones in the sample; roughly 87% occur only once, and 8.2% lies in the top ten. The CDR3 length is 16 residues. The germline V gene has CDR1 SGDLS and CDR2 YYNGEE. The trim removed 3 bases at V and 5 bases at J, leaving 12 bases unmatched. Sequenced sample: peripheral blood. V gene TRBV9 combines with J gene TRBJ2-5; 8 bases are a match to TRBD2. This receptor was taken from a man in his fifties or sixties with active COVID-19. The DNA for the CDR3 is TGTGCCAGCAGCGCAAGAGCGGGAGAGCCTCGGGAGACCCAGTACTTC. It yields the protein CASSARAGEPRETQYF.